This entry features one TCR beta chain sequence. The antigen remains unidentified. The data stem from a study of T-cell memory formation after mild COVID-19. Broader study findings: Contracting CD8+ clones were enriched in EMRA, CD4+ mainly in CM and EM.

TCRdb analysed the 5' RACE reads with MiXCR anew, one entry per CDR3 protein. Seen here are 350,000 to 500,000 distinct CDR3 sequences, around 17% observed once, and the top ten hold roughly a fifth. The germline CDR1 and CDR2 sequences are SGHVS and FQNEAQ. This CDR3 region has 18 residues. V was pared by 4 bases and J by 0 bases, with 8 bases of the junction left unmatched. J is TRBJ2-6 and V is TRBV7-8, with 8 positions matching TRBD1. The material sequenced was PBMCs or a T cell subset sorted from them (not recorded which). This TCR derives from a man between 18 and 29 years old who had mild COVID-19 (a few samples of this study predate the infection). Cell type and time point are not known. The CDR3 region is CASSYRPTGASGANVLTF. The CDR3 DNA sequence: TGTGCCAGCAGCTACCGGCCGACAGGGGCCTCTGGGGCCAACGTCCTGACTTTC.